One and the same sample provided the 27 T cell receptor beta chains below, sequenced in a study of T cell responses to AZD1222 COVID-19 vaccine (dated by TCRdb to 2020 to 2023). Libraries were built with the immunoSEQ multiplex PCR assay. TCRdb obtained this table from immuneACCESS and retained in-frame rearrangements with V and J assigned. These tables miss some clones; where compared with another copy, unresolved V genes account for less than half of the shortfall, and the remainder is unexplained. The sample table lists approximately 94,000 clones, approximately 87% of them with a count of one. Of the sample, more than 15% is held by the ten largest clones. Explained via the paper, the time point label denotes: baseline before first vaccination. Sequences were derived from peripheral blood, sampled on day 0 of AZD1222 vaccination. Receptor source: an adult in good health.

The chain couples TRBV27 to TRBJ1-1; D call uncertain. The CDR3 has 14 amino acids. V was clipped by 2 bases and J by 1 base, with 8 bases between them. CDR1 is MNHEY, CDR2 SMNVEV, per germline (reference sequence). This CDR3 reads CASSLRGGNTEAFF. CDR3 DNA: TGTGCCAGCAGTTTACGGGGAGGGAACACTGAAGCTTTCTTT.

This clone was seen just once. V and J are TRBV6-5 and TRBJ1-5; D may be TRBD1 (5 bases). V lost 10 bases to trimming and J lost 7 bases, with 11 bases between them. The CDR3 runs to 11 residues. Germline V gives CDR1 MNHEY, CDR2 SVGAGI. CDR3 sequence (DNA): TGTGCCACGGGGGTAAGCCAGCCCCAGCATTTT. Translation gives CATGVSQPQHF.

The chain couples TRBV29-1 to TRBJ2-7; 7 bases agree with TRBD1. Per germline, CDR1 SQVTM and CDR2 ANQGSEA. V trimming: 7 bases; J trimming: 4 bases; junction bases outside the gene matches: 10. The CDR3 sequence is 13 residues long. CDR3 region: CSALPQGEYEQYF. The CDR3 bases are TGCAGCGCTCTCCCGCAGGGGGAGTACGAGCAGTACTTC.

This chain links TRBV24-1 with TRBJ2-2; a possible D gene is TRBD1 (6 bases). The CDR3 sequence is 13 residues long. V dropped 6 bases and J dropped 6 bases, with 10 bases sitting between them. CDR1 KGHDR and CDR2 SFDVKD come from the germline V gene. The CDR3 nucleotides are TGTGCCACCAGTATCGAGGGGGCCGGGGAGCTGTTTTTT. This codes for CATSIEGAGELFF.

This chain links TRBV6-2 or TRBV6-3 with TRBJ2-7; D is perhaps TRBD1 (5 bases). The CDR3 runs to 13 residues. Germline lookup yields CDR1 MNHEY and CDR2 SVGEGT. Trimming pared 6 bases from V and 0 bases from J, leaving 9 bases between. CDR3 sequence (DNA): TGTGCCAGCAGCCCCGACAGCTCCTACGAGCAGTACTTC. This sequence encodes CASSPDSSYEQYF.

The chain joins TRBV4-3 to TRBJ1-2, with D unclear. Deletions cut 0 bases from V and 8 bases from J, with 16 bases between. The CDR3 contains 15 residues. In germline, CDR1 is LGHNA, CDR2 YSLEER. The DNA of the CDR3 is TGCGCCAGCAGCCAAGATGGCTTTGTGGGCTCGGGCTACACCTTC. Protein product: CASSQDGFVGSGYTF.

The chain recombines TRBV7-2 with TRBJ2-1; D may be TRBD2 (6 bases). CDR3 length equals 14 residues. V was shortened by 0 bases and J by 9 bases, with 12 bases between the two germline ends. Germline CDR1 and CDR2: SGHTA and FQGNSA. CDR3 loop: CASSLAGIGGEQFF. CDR3 DNA: TGTGCCAGCAGCTTAGCGGGAATCGGGGGTGAGCAGTTCTTC.

Of note for this clone: The same CDR3 arises from other DNA sequences in this sample as well. V gene TRBV12-3 or TRBV12-4 combines with J gene TRBJ2-7, with D hard to call. This CDR3 is built from 12 residues. V dropped 0 bases and J dropped 4 bases, with 4 bases sitting between them. The CDR3 region has the DNA TGTGCCAGCAGTTTAGCCGGGTACGAGCAGTACTTC. Amino acid sequence: CASSLAGYEQYF.

The V gene is TRBV27, the J gene TRBJ2-1, with 7 bases identical to TRBD2. Germline loops: CDR1 MNHEY, CDR2 SMNVEV (reference sequence). The ends lost 5 bases at V and 7 bases at J; junction bases unmatched: 11. This CDR3 has 15 residues. This chain's CDR3 is CASSGAGAPKNEQFF. CDR3 coding DNA: TGTGCCAGCAGTGGGGCGGGAGCTCCCAAAAATGAGCAGTTCTTC.

The chain recombines TRBV20-1 with TRBJ2-7; 9 bases agree with TRBD1. With 3 bases clipped from V and 5 bases from J, the junction kept 14 bases outside the gene matches. The germline CDR1 and CDR2 sequences are DFQATT and SNEGSKA (reference sequence). This CDR3 comprises 16 residues. The chain's CDR3 is CSASGLPGQGGDEQYF. The CDR3 DNA is TGCAGTGCTAGTGGACTCCCGGGACAGGGTGGGGACGAGCAGTACTTC.

This chain links TRBV30 with TRBJ1-4; 7 bases match TRBD1. Per germline, CDR1 GTSNPN and CDR2 SVGIG (reference sequence). The V and J ends lost 0 bases and 5 bases, in that order; junction bases with no gene match: 3. CDR3 length: 14 residues. The chain's CDR3 is CAWSVGTVNEKLFF. CDR3 sequence (DNA): TGTGCCTGGAGTGTTGGGACAGTAAATGAAAAACTGTTTTTT.

The J gene is TRBJ2-5, the V gene TRBV21-1; TRBD1, as called in the table, went unchecked against the DNA. TRBV21-1 is a known pseudogene. The CDR3 is 15 residues long. The CDR3 nucleotides read TGTGCCAGCAGCAGATACAGGGGGCTCGGGGAGACCCAGTACTTC. This encodes CASSRYRGLGETQYF.

Notes on this clone: One junction end disagrees with the germline gene, perhaps due to a read error. The V gene is TRBV24-1, the J gene TRBJ1-2, with TRBD1 as a possible D gene (5 bases). CDR3 size: 13 residues. Germline CDR1 KGHDR, CDR2 SFDVKD. The CDR3: CATSDLDSLEISF. CDR3 bases: TGTGCCACCAGTGATTTAGACAGTTTGGAGATCTCCTTC.

The chain recombines TRBV5-1 with TRBJ1-2; weak D call: TRBD1 (6 bases). Germline-derived CDR1 and CDR2 are SGHRS and YFSETQ. The CDR3 has 14 residues. V lost 4 bases, J lost 3 bases, and 13 bases lay in between. The CDR3 bases are TGCGCCAGCAGCGTTTCCAAGGGGGACTATGGCTACACCTTC. Translated, it gives CASSVSKGDYGYTF.

This chain uses TRBV7-6 with TRBJ2-1, with 8 bases fitting TRBD2. Germline CDR1 and CDR2: SGHVS and FNYEAQ. The CDR3 sequence is 16 residues long. V shed 3 bases and J 1 base; nucleotides not matched to a gene: 5. The CDR3 region is CASSLGSGSSYNEQFF. The CDR3 nucleotides are TGTGCCAGCAGCTTGGGGAGCGGGAGTTCCTACAATGAGCAGTTCTTC.

The chain recombines TRBV6-5 with TRBJ2-7; the match to TRBD2 covers 12 bases. Germline CDR1 is MNHEY and CDR2 is SVGAGI. After removal of 4 bases from V and 1 base from J, the junction contained 2 bases not matched to a gene. This CDR3 region has 15 residues. This CDR3 is CASSSGLAGSYEQYF. CDR3 bases: TGTGCCAGCAGTTCAGGACTAGCGGGATCCTACGAGCAGTACTTC.

This clone was detected a few times. This chain uses TRBV7-9 with TRBJ2-7, with TRBD1 matching 7 bases. Per germline, CDR1 SEHNR and CDR2 FQNEAQ (reference sequence). With 3 bases clipped from V and 2 bases from J, the junction kept 10 bases outside the gene matches. The CDR3 has 16 residues. The CDR3, as DNA: TGTGCCAGCAGCTTCTCGGCTAGGGGGCGCCCCTACGAGCAGTACTTC. As protein: CASSFSARGRPYEQYF.

The chain recombines TRBV5-1 with TRBJ2-3; either TRBD1 or TRBD2 may supply D (5 bases each). The V end was cut by 1 base, the J end by 2 bases, with 11 bases between. CDR3 length equals 15 residues. Per the germline V gene, CDR1 is SGHRS and CDR2 is YFSETQ. CDR3 sequence reads: CASSLYGTDTDTQYF. The CDR3 region has the DNA TGCGCCAGCAGCTTGTATGGGACGGACACAGATACGCAGTATTTT.

The gene calls are TRBV9 and TRBJ2-7; D unclear. From germline, CDR1 is SGDLS and CDR2 YYNGEE. This CDR3 spans 14 amino acids. Trimming pared 1 base from V and 5 bases from J, leaving 13 bases between. The CDR3 here is CASSVKGGNDEQYF. CDR3 nucleotides: TGTGCCAGCAGCGTAAAGGGTGGAAATGACGAGCAGTACTTC.

The chain couples TRBV5-4 to TRBJ1-6; D ambiguous. Germline values: CDR1 SGHNT, CDR2 YYREEE (reference sequence). The CDR3 consists of 16 residues. V was pared by 3 bases and J by 7 bases, with 17 bases between. CDR3 in DNA: TGTGCCAGCAGCTCTATGCGTGGCGGTTCCAATTCACCCCTCCACTTT. It yields the protein CASSSMRGGSNSPLHF.

This sequence joins TRBV19 and TRBJ2-3, with D possibly TRBD1 on 5 matching bases. The CDR3 has 13 residues. V lost 6 bases and J 5 bases, leaving 12 bases between the germline ends. Germline values: CDR1 LNHDA, CDR2 SQIVND (reference sequence). The CDR3 protein is CASRDGRGDTQYF. The DNA of the CDR3 is TGTGCCAGTAGGGACGGTAGGGGAGATACGCAGTATTTT.

The chain links TRBV5-6 to TRBJ2-7; 13 bases map to TRBD2. The ends lost 3 bases at V and 3 bases at J; junction bases unmatched: 3. The CDR3 covers 15 residues. Germline V lookup: CDR1 SGHDT, CDR2 YYEEEE. In DNA, the CDR3 is TGTGCCAGCAGCTCCGGACTAGCGGGGGACTACGAGCAGTACTTC. Translated: CASSSGLAGDYEQYF.

The V call is TRBV9, the J call TRBJ2-7, with D hard to call. V lost 6 bases and J 3 bases, leaving 16 bases between the germline ends. Germline CDR1 reads SGDLS; CDR2 reads YYNGEE. CDR3 length: 14 amino acids. This CDR3 reads CASNPSWASYEQYF. The CDR3, as DNA: TGTGCCAGCAATCCCTCTTGGGCCAGCTACGAGCAGTACTTC.

The chain uses TRBV6-1 and TRBJ1-1; D possibly corresponds to TRBD1 (5 bases). V was trimmed by 2 bases and J by 2 bases, leaving 12 bases between them. The length of the CDR3 is 15 residues. Germline V gene data show CDR1 as MNHNS and CDR2 as SASEGT. The DNA for the CDR3 is TGTGCCAGCAGTGAACGGGGGAACCCTAACACTGAAGCTTTCTTT. Translated, it gives CASSERGNPNTEAFF.

The J gene is TRBJ1-1, the V gene TRBV3-1 (or the pseudogene TRBV3-2); TRBD1 agrees at 7 bases. Trimming at V came to 0 bases and at J to 10 bases, leaving 5 bases not matched to a gene. Germline V gene lookup returns CDR1 LGHDT and CDR2 YNNKEL (reference sequence). The CDR3 loop spans 13 amino acids. CDR3 DNA: TGTGCCAGCAGCCAAGAAGGGACAGTCGGAGCTTTCTTT. It yields the protein CASSQEGTVGAFF.

The rearrangement uses TRBV29-1 and TRBJ2-1, with a tentative D call TRBD2 (6 bases). The V gene lost 4 bases and the J gene lost 0 bases, with 10 bases spanning the gap. Germline V CDR1 and CDR2: SQVTM, ANQGSEA. This CDR3 is built from 14 residues. The CDR3 coding sequence is TGCAGCGTTGGAATGGGACTCTCCTACAATGAGCAGTTCTTC. This encodes CSVGMGLSYNEQFF.

The rearrangement uses TRBV6-5 and TRBJ2-3, with TRBD1 matching 7 bases. CDR1 MNHEY and CDR2 SVGAGI come from the germline V gene. The CDR3 sequence is 15 residues long. Trimming removed 2 bases from V and 6 bases from J; junction bases left unmatched: 8. The CDR3 here is CASSYANRGVDTQYF. CDR3 nucleotide sequence: TGTGCCAGCAGTTACGCGAACAGGGGTGTGGATACGCAGTATTTT.